This is a list of T cell receptor beta chains from one sample in a study of neurological immune-mediated disorders. TCRdb used MiXCR to reprocess the 5' RACE reads, holding one entry per CDR3 protein. The sample has 35,000 to 50,000 distinct CDR3 sequences; around 15% are singletons. The sequenced sample consisted of CD4+ T cells from blood. These receptors were obtained from a woman aged 60-75 years with HTLV-1-associated myelopathy (HAM/TSP). CDR3s include the opening cysteine and the closing phenylalanine or tryptophan. The order of the fields is clone size, CDR3 length, D gene, V gene, J gene, CDR3 protein, CDR3 DNA. The D gene is left open where the match is weak. The size field is filled for only some rows; it gives once, few, many or a size class.

size: medium-sized; length: 13; D: TRBD1; V: TRBV27; J: TRBJ1-2; CDR3: CASSLSTGGGYTF; DNA: TGTGCCAGCAGTTTATCGACAGGGGGTGGCTACACCTTC
size: many; length: 11; D: -; V: TRBV25-1; J: TRBJ2-1; CDR3: CASSEFNEQFF; DNA: TGTGCCAGCAGTGAATTCAATGAGCAGTTCTTC
size: many; length: 15; D: -; V: TRBV11-2; J: TRBJ2-2; CDR3: CASRLIRANTGELFF; DNA: TGTGCCAGCAGGTTAATCAGGGCGAACACCGGGGAGCTGTTTTTT
size: many; length: 12; D: -; V: TRBV6-5; J: TRBJ1-1; CDR3: CASSPDRGSTSF; DNA: TGTGCCAGCAGCCCGGACCGGGGGTCAACCTCCTTT
size: many; length: 12; D: -; V: TRBV10-3; J: TRBJ1-4; CDR3: CAISEANEKLFF; DNA: TGTGCCATCAGTGAAGCTAATGAAAAACTGTTTTTT
size: many; length: 17; D: TRBD2; V: TRBV12-3/TRBV12-4; J: TRBJ2-5; CDR3: CASSFATSGGGQETQYF; DNA: TGTGCCAGCAGTTTTGCAACTAGCGGGGGCGGTCAAGAGACCCAGTACTTC
size: -; length: 14; D: -; V: TRBV25-1; J: TRBJ1-1; CDR3: CASSEFGENTEAFF; DNA: TGTGCCAGCAGTGAATTTGGAGAGAACACTGAAGCTTTCTTT
size: many; length: 12; D: -; V: TRBV12-3/TRBV12-4; J: TRBJ1-5; CDR3: CASSFIRQPQHF; DNA: TGTGCCAGCAGTTTTATCCGCCAGCCCCAGCATTTT
size: -; length: 14; D: -; V: TRBV25-1; J: TRBJ1-3; CDR3: CASSERGSRNTIYF; DNA: TGTGCCAGCAGTGAGAGGGGATCTAGAAACACCATATATTTT
size: few; length: 17; D: TRBD1; V: TRBV6-1; J: TRBJ2-6; CDR3: CATDPGTGRSGANVLTF; DNA: TGTGCCACCGATCCCGGGACAGGGCGGTCTGGGGCCAACGTCCTGACTTTC
size: many; length: 12; D: -; V: TRBV9; J: TRBJ2-3; CDR3: CASSVEADTQYF; DNA: TGTGCCAGCAGCGTAGAGGCAGATACGCAGTATTTT
size: many; length: 13; D: TRBD1; V: TRBV2; J: TRBJ1-5; CDR3: CASGGTGNQPQHF; DNA: TGTGCCAGCGGGGGGACAGGGAATCAGCCCCAGCATTTT
size: many; length: 15; D: TRBD2; V: TRBV30; J: TRBJ2-7; CDR3: CAWSGRPSGGFEQYF; DNA: TGTGCCTGGAGTGGCCGGCCTAGCGGGGGGTTTGAGCAGTACTTC
size: many; length: 15; D: -; V: TRBV20-1; J: TRBJ1-2; CDR3: CSARAGPTELYGYTF; DNA: TGCAGTGCTAGGGCGGGACCGACGGAACTCTATGGCTACACCTTC
size: many; length: 15; D: TRBD2; V: TRBV10-3; J: TRBJ2-3; CDR3: CAISIAGKSTDTQYF; DNA: TGTGCCATCAGCATAGCGGGGAAAAGCACAGATACGCAGTATTTT
size: many; length: 17; D: TRBD2; V: TRBV4-2; J: TRBJ2-1; CDR3: CASSQNSLAGGLNEQFF; DNA: TGTGCCAGCAGCCAAAACTCACTAGCGGGGGGTTTGAATGAGCAGTTCTTC
size: many; length: 16; D: TRBD1; V: TRBV5-6; J: TRBJ2-6; CDR3: CASRMTGALGANVLTF; DNA: TGTGCCAGTCGGATGACAGGGGCGCTTGGGGCCAACGTCCTGACTTTC
size: many; length: 20; D: TRBD1; V: TRBV20-1; J: TRBJ1-2; CDR3: CSARTPGRDRAFRANYGYTF; DNA: TGCAGTGCTAGAACCCCCGGACGGGACAGGGCCTTCCGAGCTAACTATGGCTACACCTTC
size: many; length: 15; D: -; V: TRBV30; J: TRBJ1-6; CDR3: CAWSVLGETKSPLHF; DNA: TGTGCCTGGAGTGTACTTGGGGAAACGAAGTCACCCCTCCACTTT